This T cell receptor (beta chain) was identified during a study of Ad26.COV2.S vaccination and SARS-CoV-2 variants. Study-level points and caveats: Placebo recipients and vaccine recipients were similar in non-spike TCR breadth. Reportedly, after vaccination the spike-specific CD8+ and CD4+ T cell responses displayed substantial breadth.

Treatment defined: approximately 18 received Ad26.COV2.S at low or high dose, single or two shots; about five received placebo; per-sample allocation not given. Sampling was performed 63 days after the first vaccine or placebo injection. Spike of the Wuhan-strain SARS-CoV-2 was expressed by an Ad26 vector, which formed the vaccine. A remark on this clone: What it binds is unknown.

TCRdb keeps only in-frame clones here, not all; method: immunoSEQ multiplex PCR. Among around 450,000 clones listed, 90% were seen once. In germline, CDR1 is SQVTM, CDR2 ANQGSEA. V lost 5 bases and J lost 4; bases outside the gene matches: 4. The CDR3 spans 14 residues. The chain combines TRBV29-1 with TRBJ2-3; 12 bases line up with TRBD2. The specimen was peripheral blood, collected in a trial of Ad26.COV2.S vaccine versus placebo. This TCR derives from a person between 18 and 59 years old who received the Ad26.COV2.S COVID-19 vaccine or a placebo. CDR3 coding DNA: TGCAGCGTTTCGACTAGCGGGAGAGCAGATACGCAGTATTTT. It translates to CSVSTSGRADTQYF.